Sequencing of this T cell receptor beta chain was carried out in a study of OX40 agonist ivuxolimab in advanced cancers. Trimming removed 4 bases from V and 1 base from J, with 10 bases in between. CDR3 length equals 14 residues. Germline loops: CDR1 KGHSH, CDR2 LQKENI. Data came from immunoSEQ multiplex PCR; TCRdb stores just in-frame clones and leaves some out. The sample records about 62,000 clones, roughly nine tenths being singletons. The count of this clone is one. This clonotype originated in an adult with an advanced solid tumor such as melanoma, head and neck, liver or kidney cancer. The sample was CD4+ or CD8+ T cells sorted from blood, taken in a trial of the OX40 agonist ivuxolimab. The V gene is TRBV18, the J gene TRBJ1-1, with D uncertain. The CDR3 region has the DNA TGTGCCAGCTCACTAACGGAAGGGAACACTGAAGCTTTCTTT. It translates to CASSLTEGNTEAFF.